These 22 T cell receptor beta chains were sequenced from one sample in a study of blood T cell repertoires in COVID-19. Sequenced by immunoSEQ multiplex PCR; TCRdb stores in-frame clones only, minus some. The data hold roughly 500,000 clones, with 80% to 90% observed a single time. Sequenced material: peripheral blood. These receptors all stem from a man younger than 35 with COVID-19, enrolled during active disease.

J is TRBJ2-1 and V is TRBV2; D gene uncertain. The CDR3 has 17 residues. V lost 6 bases to trimming and J lost 4 bases, with 22 bases between them. CDR1 and CDR2 (germline): SNHLY, FYNNEI. As DNA, the CDR3 is TGTGCCAGCAGGCATACTATGTCGAGTAGGAATTACAATGAGCAGTTCTTC. Translation gives CASRHTMSSRNYNEQFF.

This clone has ten or more counts. The rearrangement links TRBV5-1 to TRBJ2-3, with 8 bases identical to TRBD1. This CDR3 has 16 residues. In germline, CDR1 is SGHRS, CDR2 YFSETQ. The trim removed 0 bases at V and 3 bases at J, leaving 6 bases unmatched. The CDR3 nucleotides are TGCGCCAGCAGCTTGGTCTGGACAGGGAGGACAGATACGCAGTATTTT. The encoded protein is CASSLVWTGRTDTQYF.

J is TRBJ2-2 and V is TRBV6-6, with a tentative D call TRBD1 (5 bases). Germline V gene lookup returns CDR1 MNHNY and CDR2 SVGAGI (reference sequence). Trimming pared 0 bases from V and 4 bases from J, leaving 9 bases between. This CDR3 is built from 15 residues. CDR3 sequence reads: CASSYSTVGTGELFF. CDR3 DNA sequence: TGTGCCAGCAGTTACTCGACAGTAGGCACCGGGGAGCTGTTTTTT.

The rearrangement links TRBV7-9 to TRBJ2-3; TRBD2 matches at 7 bases. This CDR3 region has 14 residues. V dropped 6 bases and J dropped 2; count of bases not matched to a gene: 5. Germline CDR1 is SEHNR and CDR2 is FQNEAQ (reference sequence). The CDR3 nucleotides are TGTGCCAGCAGGCCAGCGGGGACCACAGATACGCAGTATTTT. Translating gives CASRPAGTTDTQYF.

The chain couples TRBV10-2 to TRBJ1-4; no clear D. The germline V and J ends were trimmed by 2 bases and 6 bases, with 10 bases remaining between them. Germline V gene data show CDR1 as WSHSY and CDR2 as SAAADI. This CDR3 is 14 amino acids long. The CDR3 DNA is TGCGCCAGCAGTGAGACGGGTGTGGATGAAAAACTGTTTTTT. This sequence encodes CASSETGVDEKLFF.

The chain links TRBV3-1 (or the pseudogene TRBV3-2) to TRBJ2-3, with a tentative D call TRBD2 (5 bases). Deletions cut 5 bases from V and 8 bases from J, with 11 bases between. The CDR3 totals 12 residues. In germline, CDR1 is LGHDT, CDR2 YNNKEL (reference sequence). CDR3 in amino acids: CASSKTEGTQYF. CDR3 DNA sequence: TGTGCCAGCAGCAAGACTGAGGGTACGCAGTATTTT.

This rearrangement joins TRBV27 to TRBJ1-1; no clear D. Trimming took 10 bases from V and 3 from J, leaving 15 bases between them. CDR3 length: 13 amino acids. CDR1 and CDR2 from the germline V gene are MNHEY and SMNVEV (reference sequence). CDR3 DNA: TGTGCCACCCGAGCCGACGAGGACACTGAAGCTTTCTTT. Translation: CATRADEDTEAFF.

The chain carries TRBV7-2 and TRBJ2-7, with D perhaps TRBD2 (6 bases). CDR3 length: 18 amino acids. Trimming removed 1 base at V and 1 base at J, with 20 bases between. The germline V gene has CDR1 SGHTA and CDR2 FQGNSA. CDR3 nucleotides: TGTGCCAGCAGCTTAGTCTCCCCTCGGCGGGGTAATTCCTACGAGCAGTACTTC. Encoded protein: CASSLVSPRRGNSYEQYF.

The gene calls are TRBV27 and TRBJ2-3, with 10 bases matching TRBD1. The germline V gene encodes CDR1 MNHEY and CDR2 SMNVEV (reference sequence). Unmatched junction bases numbered 9, after V lost 5 bases and J lost 4 bases. The CDR3 covers 16 residues. The CDR3 reads CASSPIAGTGADTQYF. As DNA, the CDR3 is TGTGCCAGCAGTCCGATAGCCGGGACAGGGGCAGATACGCAGTATTTT.

This CDR3 is CASSLLTSGSGKDTQYF. Here the CDR3 DNA reads TGTGCCAGCAGCTTATTGACTAGCGGGTCGGGGAAAGATACGCAGTATTTT. This sequence joins TRBV7-9 and TRBJ2-3; 10 bases align to TRBD2. Germline-derived CDR1 and CDR2 are SEHNR and FQNEAQ (reference sequence). The CDR3 contains 17 residues. Trimming removed 2 bases from V and 5 bases from J; junction bases left unmatched: 10.

The chain couples TRBV3-1 (or the pseudogene TRBV3-2) to TRBJ2-7, with D tentatively TRBD2 (5 bases). The germline CDR1 and CDR2 sequences are LGHDT and YNNKEL (reference sequence). CDR3 length: 14 amino acids. Trimming pared 0 bases from V and 0 bases from J, leaving 6 bases between. The CDR3 bases are TGTGCCAGCAGCCAAGAGGGGAGCTCCTACGAGCAGTACTTC. Residues: CASSQEGSSYEQYF.

The rearrangement joins TRBV6-6 to TRBJ2-2; 8 bases are a match to TRBD2. V lost 6 bases and J lost 7; bases outside the gene matches: 4. The CDR3 covers 13 residues. From germline, CDR1 is MNHNY and CDR2 SVGAGI (reference sequence). CDR3 nucleotide sequence: TGTGCCAGCAGCCGGGGGGGCTTCGGGGAGCTGTTTTTT. Translation: CASSRGGFGELFF.

This clone occurred once. The chain couples TRBV10-2 to TRBJ2-2, with TRBD1 matching over 7 bases. This CDR3 has 18 amino acids. The germline V gene has CDR1 WSHSY and CDR2 SAAADI. V gave up 8 bases and J gave up 4 bases; unmatched junction bases: 19. The CDR3 reads CASARIGGNRGRTGELFF. The CDR3 DNA is TGCGCCAGCGCAAGAATAGGAGGAAACAGGGGACGCACCGGGGAGCTGTTTTTT.

The genes are TRBV9 and TRBJ2-2; 12 bases agree with TRBD1. J was trimmed by 8 bases and V by 3 bases; bases with no gene match: 8. Germline CDR1 and CDR2: SGDLS and YYNGEE. This CDR3 has 16 residues. CDR3 DNA: TGTGCCAGCAGCGCACCGGGACAGGGGGCCATTGGGGAGCTGTTTTTT. This sequence encodes CASSAPGQGAIGELFF.

V usage is TRBV27 and J usage is TRBJ2-7; D perhaps matches TRBD2 (6 bases). The CDR3 runs to 14 residues. V lost 2 bases and J lost 6, with 14 bases in between. The germline V gene encodes CDR1 MNHEY and CDR2 SMNVEV (reference sequence). The CDR3 DNA reads TGTGCCAGCAGTTTAATACGGGAGCGGCGCGAGCAGTACTTC. This sequence encodes CASSLIRERREQYF.

The rearrangement joins TRBV10-1 to TRBJ1-4; D is ambiguous. CDR1 is WNHNN, CDR2 SYGVQD, per germline (reference sequence). Deletions cut 10 bases from V and 0 bases from J, with 12 bases between. The CDR3 has 14 amino acids. CDR3 bases: TGCGCCACTCCGAGGATTGCAACTAATGAAAAACTGTTTTTT. It yields the protein CATPRIATNEKLFF.

In nucleotides, the CDR3 is TGTGCCAGCAGCTTACAGCGGCCAGGCGATGAGCAGTTCTTC. Translating gives CASSLQRPGDEQFF. The chain has TRBV5-5 and TRBJ2-1; possible D gene TRBD2, 5 bases. Germline CDR1 reads SGHKS; CDR2 reads YYEKEE (reference sequence). Trimming left V 2 bases short and J 8 bases short, with 14 bases between. The CDR3 totals 14 residues.

The rearrangement joins TRBV4-1 to TRBJ1-5; no clear D. CDR1 and CDR2 from the germline V gene are MGHRA and YSYEKL. This CDR3 has 17 amino acids. Trimming pared 1 base from V and 0 bases from J, leaving 13 bases between. The CDR3 DNA reads as TGCGCCAGCAGCCAAGGAGCGCGTGGAAATAGCAATCAGCCCCAGCATTTT. Protein: CASSQGARGNSNQPQHF.

The J gene is TRBJ2-2, the V gene TRBV18, with 11 positions matching TRBD1. Germline V gene lookup returns CDR1 KGHSH and CDR2 LQKENI. This CDR3 has 16 amino acids. V lost 5 bases and J lost 5; bases outside the gene matches: 7. Written as DNA, the CDR3 is TGTGCCAGCTCATCAGCAGGACAGGGGGCAACCGGGGAGCTGTTTTTT. It specifies CASSSAGQGATGELFF. Together with reference TRBV18 and TRBJ2-2, the CDR3 gives the full variable domain: NAGVMQNPRHLVRRRGQEARLRCSPMKGHSHVYWYRQLPEEGLKFMVYLQKENIIDESGMPKERFSAEFPKEGPSILRIQQVVRGDSAAYFCASSSAGQGATGELFFGEGSRLTVL.

The V gene is TRBV7-6, the J gene TRBJ1-1; 9 nucleotides agree with TRBD1. Trimming took 5 bases from V and 4 from J; bases not matched to a gene: 5. The CDR3 loop spans 14 amino acids. Looked up from germline, CDR1 is SGHVS and CDR2 is FNYEAQ. DNA of the CDR3: TGTGCCAGCAGCCGGGGACAGGGAAGCACTGAAGCTTTCTTT. As protein: CASSRGQGSTEAFF.

The chain combines TRBV18 with TRBJ2-1; TRBD2 aligns across 9 bases. CDR1 and CDR2 from the germline V gene are KGHSH and LQKENI. This CDR3 region has 19 residues. Trimming at V came to 2 bases and at J to 0 bases, leaving 11 bases not matched to a gene. The CDR3 is CASSPVRGAGGTSYNEQFF. The CDR3 coding sequence is TGTGCCAGCTCACCAGTAAGGGGAGCGGGAGGAACCTCCTACAATGAGCAGTTCTTC.

This chain joins TRBV2 and TRBJ2-5, with TRBD1 matching 7 bases. The V gene end was trimmed by 4 bases and the J gene end by 4 bases; junction bases not matched to a gene: 3. CDR1 and CDR2 from the germline V gene are SNHLY and FYNNEI. This CDR3 comprises 13 residues. The DNA of the CDR3 is TGTGCCAGCAGTGGGGACAGTTCAGAGACCCAGTACTTC. It codes for CASSGDSSETQYF.